These T cell receptor beta chains were read from a single sample in a study of PD-L1 blockade in urothelial cancer. The repertoire was sequenced with immunoSEQ multiplex PCR; TCRdb's copy has only in-frame clones and lacks some. This table has about 71,000 clones, roughly nine tenths appearing once. Sequencing used PBMCs, obtained around atezolizumab (anti-PD-L1) treatment. Every receptor here comes from a man in his 60s with urothelial cancer. Each CDR3 is given with its conserved first and last residue. A D gene is named only where the DNA matches it firmly. A clone size is listed for some rows: how often the clone was seen (once, few, many), or a class if it is expanded.

d_gene: TRBD2; j_gene: TRBJ2-5; v_gene: TRBV9; abundance: few; CDR3nt: TGTGCCAGCAGCGTAGCGACTAGCGGGGTAGAGACCCAGTACTTC; CDR3aa: CASSVATSGVETQYF
d_gene: TRBD2; j_gene: TRBJ2-3; v_gene: TRBV10-3; abundance: NA; CDR3nt: TGTGCCATCAGTGCTAGCGGGGACACAGATACGCAGTATTTT; CDR3aa: CAISASGDTDTQYF
d_gene: TRBD1; j_gene: TRBJ1-3; v_gene: TRBV7-9; abundance: once; CDR3nt: TGTGCCAGCAGCGAAGACAGGGTAACTGGAAACACCATATATTTT; CDR3aa: CASSEDRVTGNTIYF
d_gene: TRBD1; j_gene: TRBJ1-2; v_gene: TRBV14; abundance: NA; CDR3nt: TGTGCCAGCAGCCATCCGGGACAGGGATTGAATGGCTACACCTTC; CDR3aa: CASSHPGQGLNGYTF
d_gene: NA; j_gene: TRBJ1-2; v_gene: TRBV18; abundance: NA; CDR3nt: TGTGCCAGCTCAGCACAGGAGGGTGGCTACACCTTC; CDR3aa: CASSAQEGGYTF
d_gene: TRBD2; j_gene: TRBJ2-3; v_gene: TRBV11-3; abundance: NA; CDR3nt: TGTGCCAGCAGCGGGGAGACGGGAGGGGTCCTAGCGGATACGCAGTATTTT; CDR3aa: CASSGETGGVLADTQYF
d_gene: TRBD1; j_gene: TRBJ2-5; v_gene: TRBV19; abundance: NA; CDR3nt: TGTGCCAGTAGTATAATAGGACAGGGAGGCGAGACCCAGTACTTC; CDR3aa: CASSIIGQGGETQYF
d_gene: NA; j_gene: TRBJ2-7; v_gene: TRBV7-9; abundance: few; CDR3nt: TGTGCCAGCAGCTTAGAAAATTTAGCCTACGAGCAGTACTTC; CDR3aa: CASSLENLAYEQYF
d_gene: TRBD2; j_gene: TRBJ2-1; v_gene: TRBV7-2; abundance: NA; CDR3nt: TGTGCCAGCAGAACAGGCAGTAGCGGGAGGGGTGGGAATGAGCAGTTCTTC; CDR3aa: CASRTGSSGRGGNEQFF
d_gene: TRBD1; j_gene: TRBJ1-1; v_gene: TRBV7-8; abundance: once; CDR3nt: TGTGCCAGCAGCCTCCGGGACAGGGGCCGGAACACTGAAGCTTTCTTT; CDR3aa: CASSLRDRGRNTEAFF
d_gene: TRBD1; j_gene: TRBJ2-5; v_gene: TRBV29-1; abundance: NA; CDR3nt: TGCAGCGTAGGGACAGGGAATTTGGGTCAAGAGACCCAGTACTTC; CDR3aa: CSVGTGNLGQETQYF
d_gene: NA; j_gene: TRBJ1-4; v_gene: TRBV6-6; abundance: NA; CDR3nt: TGTGCCAGCAGTTACGGCAGAATTAATGAAAAACTGTTTTTT; CDR3aa: CASSYGRINEKLFF
d_gene: NA; j_gene: TRBJ2-7; v_gene: TRBV6-6; abundance: NA; CDR3nt: TGTGCCAGCAGTTACGATCAGGTCTCCCTCTACGAGCAGTACTTC; CDR3aa: CASSYDQVSLYEQYF
d_gene: TRBD1; j_gene: TRBJ1-3; v_gene: TRBV6-6; abundance: once; CDR3nt: TGTGCCAGCACCCCCACAGGGGCCATACGAAACACCATATATTTT; CDR3aa: CASTPTGAIRNTIYF
d_gene: NA; j_gene: TRBJ2-3; v_gene: TRBV5-1; abundance: NA; CDR3nt: TGCGCCAGCAGCATCTCTACCCCTGGAGGAGATACGCAGTATTTT; CDR3aa: CASSISTPGGDTQYF
d_gene: NA; j_gene: TRBJ2-3; v_gene: TRBV6-6; abundance: NA; CDR3nt: TGTGCCAGCACCTACGTCCGAGATACGCAGTATTTT; CDR3aa: CASTYVRDTQYF
d_gene: NA; j_gene: TRBJ1-2; v_gene: TRBV27; abundance: NA; CDR3nt: TGTGCCAGCAGTCCGACAGGTCTTGGCTACACCTTC; CDR3aa: CASSPTGLGYTF
d_gene: TRBD1; j_gene: TRBJ2-7; v_gene: TRBV5-5; abundance: NA; CDR3nt: TGTGCCAGCAGCACGACCGGGACAGGGGGCGCAGCGGGCTTATACGAGCAGTACTTC; CDR3aa: CASSTTGTGGAAGLYEQYF
d_gene: NA; j_gene: TRBJ1-4; v_gene: TRBV15; abundance: NA; CDR3nt: TGTGCCACCAGCATTAGCCGGGGGATGGAGGGTGAAAAACTGTTTTTT; CDR3aa: CATSISRGMEGEKLFF
d_gene: NA; j_gene: TRBJ1-4; v_gene: TRBV20-1; abundance: NA; CDR3nt: TGCAGTGCTCGATCGCGAGAAAAACTGTTTTTT; CDR3aa: CSARSREKLFF
d_gene: TRBD1; j_gene: TRBJ1-1; v_gene: TRBV10-3; abundance: NA; CDR3nt: TGTGCCGCCAGGGGGCGTTTGAACACTGAAGCTTTCTTT; CDR3aa: CAARGRLNTEAFF